One and the same sample provided the 27 T cell receptor beta chains below, sequenced in a study of CD8+ T cells in alopecia areata. After isolation, RNA underwent reverse transcription to generate cDNA as the sequencing template. The repertoire was sequenced with immunoSEQ multiplex PCR; TCRdb's copy has only in-frame clones and lacks some. The sample lists approximately 210,000 clones, around three fifths occurring once. Regarding treatment: oral pan-JAK inhibitor, 5-10 mg twice daily. The sample here was CD4+ T cells sorted from blood, taken at week 24, from a patient treated with tofacitinib. The receptors come from a human donor with alopecia areata.

The CDR3 reads CASSPSGHGYTF. The CDR3 region has the DNA TGTGCCAGCAGTCCGAGTGGGCATGGCTACACCTTC. This chain joins TRBV27 and TRBJ1-2; the D is unclear. V gave up 5 bases and J gave up 6 bases, with 10 bases separating them. The germline V gene has CDR1 MNHEY and CDR2 SMNVEV (reference sequence). The CDR3 runs 12 residues.

The chain uses TRBV5-6 and TRBJ2-7; D gene ambiguous. CDR1 and CDR2 from the germline V gene are SGHDT and YYEEEE. The CDR3 has 13 residues. The ends were cut back, 4 bases at V and 2 bases at J, with 10 bases in the middle. The DNA for the CDR3 is TGTGCCAGCAGCCGGGTGTTCGCCTACGAGCAGTACTTC. Translating gives CASSRVFAYEQYF.

This clone occurred once. The V and J genes are TRBV30 and TRBJ1-1; 7 nucleotides agree with TRBD1. Germline CDR1 is GTSNPN and CDR2 is SVGIG (reference sequence). The CDR3 totals 13 residues. V lost 2 bases to trimming and J lost 8 bases; unmatched junction nucleotides: 8. This CDR3 reads CAWSSDRVREAFF. CDR3 nucleotides: TGTGCCTGGAGTTCAGACAGGGTCAGGGAAGCTTTCTTT.

The rearrangement links TRBV25-1 to TRBJ1-2; 10 bases fit TRBD1. V lost 4 bases to trimming and J lost 3 bases; unmatched junction nucleotides: 2. Germline CDR1 and CDR2: MGHDK and SYGVNS. The CDR3 length is 14 residues. The CDR3 region has the DNA TGTGCCAGCAGTGGGGGGACAGGGGACTATGGCTACACCTTC. It is translated as CASSGGTGDYGYTF.

J is TRBJ2-3 and V is TRBV29-1; tentative D call: TRBD1 (5 bases). This CDR3 spans 14 amino acids. Trimming left V 4 bases short and J 0 bases short, with 11 bases between. Germline V gene lookup returns CDR1 SQVTM and CDR2 ANQGSEA. CDR3 amino acids: CSVVSRTSTDTQYF. The CDR3 nucleotides read TGCAGCGTTGTGTCGAGGACAAGCACAGATACGCAGTATTTT.

The chain employs TRBV4-2 and TRBJ1-1; D ambiguous. The CDR3 has 15 residues. Deletions cut 1 base from V and 1 base from J, with 10 bases between. Germline CDR1 is LGHNA and CDR2 is YNFKEQ. In DNA form, the CDR3 reads TGTGCCAGCAGCCAAGCTGGGGAGGGGAACACTGAAGCTTTCTTT. Translation: CASSQAGEGNTEAFF.

This chain links TRBV5-8 with TRBJ2-3, with TRBD2 matching 7 bases. Per the germline V gene, CDR1 is SGHTS and CDR2 is YDEGEE. The CDR3 is 15 amino acids. V lost 4 bases to trimming and J lost 2 bases; unmatched junction nucleotides: 7. CDR3 nucleotides: TGTGCCAGCAGCCCCCCTAGCGGTTCCACAGATACGCAGTATTTT. As protein: CASSPPSGSTDTQYF.

Only a few counts were recorded for this clone. This rearrangement joins TRBV7-9 to TRBJ1-2; 8 bases fit TRBD1. This CDR3 has 13 residues. Germline V lookup: CDR1 SEHNR, CDR2 FQNEAQ (reference sequence). V trimming: 5 bases; J trimming: 8 bases; junction bases outside the gene matches: 7. The CDR3 here is CASSPTGAQGYTF. In DNA form, the CDR3 reads TGTGCCAGCAGCCCGACAGGGGCACAAGGCTACACCTTC.

The genes are TRBV19 and TRBJ1-2; D unresolved. The germline V and J ends were trimmed by 5 bases and 4 bases, with 11 bases remaining between them. The CDR3 runs to 13 residues. Germline-derived CDR1 and CDR2 are LNHDA and SQIVND (reference sequence). CDR3 residues: CASSPDNGYGYTF. The CDR3 DNA is TGTGCCAGTAGTCCCGACAATGGCTATGGCTACACCTTC. Drawing the rest from reference TRBV19 and TRBJ1-2, the complete variable domain is DGGITQSPKYLFRKEGQNVTLSCEQNLNHDAMYWYRQDPGQGLRLIYYSQIVNDFQKGDIAEGYSVSREKKESFPLTVTSAQKNPTAFYLCASSPDNGYGYTFGSGTRLTVV.

This chain joins TRBV5-6 and TRBJ1-2, with a tentative D call TRBD1 (6 bases). The V and J ends lost 2 bases and 0 bases respectively, with 11 bases between them. The CDR3 is made up of 15 amino acids. Looked up from germline, CDR1 is SGHDT and CDR2 is YYEEEE. CDR3 residues: CASSFRWDTNYGYTF. The CDR3 DNA reads as TGTGCCAGCAGCTTTCGGTGGGACACTAACTATGGCTACACCTTC.

V usage is TRBV4-1 and J usage is TRBJ2-7; TRBD2 aligns across 9 bases. Trimming cost V 6 bases and J 2 bases; bases outside gene matches: 8. CDR3 length equals 15 residues. Germline V CDR1 and CDR2: MGHRA, YSYEKL. DNA of the CDR3: TGCGCCAGCAGGGGTCCGGCGGGGGGGCCCTACGAGCAGTACTTC. Protein: CASRGPAGGPYEQYF.

Of note for this clone: Other nucleotide sequences in the sample specify the same CDR3. This rearrangement joins TRBV29-1 to TRBJ2-1; TRBD2 matches 13 bases. The germline gives CDR1 SQVTM, CDR2 ANQGSEA. V was clipped by 6 bases and J by 2 bases; unmatched bases: 1. This CDR3 spans 14 amino acids. CDR3 protein: CSVGLAGAYNEQFF. The CDR3 DNA reads as TGCAGCGTAGGACTAGCGGGGGCCTACAATGAGCAGTTCTTC.

In its sample, this clone was seen a few times. This chain joins TRBV29-1 and TRBJ2-5; D is possibly TRBD2 (6 bases). Germline V gene sequence: CDR1 SQVTM, CDR2 ANQGSEA. The CDR3 covers 14 residues. Trimming took off 0 bases at V and 4 bases at J, with 12 bases between the two ends. CDR3 amino acids: CSVEDKEGRETQYF. In nucleotides, the CDR3 is TGCAGCGTTGAAGATAAGGAGGGCAGAGAGACCCAGTACTTC. Drawing the rest from reference TRBV29-1 and TRBJ2-5, the complete variable domain is SAVISQKPSRDICQRGTSLTIQCQVDSQVTMMFWYRQQPGQSLTLIATANQGSEATYESGFVIDKFPISRPNLTFSTLTVSNMSPEDSSIYLCSVEDKEGRETQYFGPGTRLLVL.

This CDR3 reads CASSPRTSGTGEQFF. CDR3 DNA: TGTGCCAGCAGCCCGAGGACTAGCGGCACGGGGGAGCAGTTCTTC. V and J are TRBV11-2 and TRBJ2-1; 10 bases are shared with TRBD2. Germline CDR1 SGHAT, CDR2 FQNNGV. The CDR3 runs to 15 residues. V was pared by 5 bases and J by 10 bases, with 11 bases of the junction left unmatched.

The chain carries TRBV30 and TRBJ2-5; 10 bases line up with TRBD2. This CDR3 comprises 14 residues. CDR1 is GTSNPN and CDR2 is SVGIG in the germline V gene (reference sequence). Trimming took 2 bases from V and 2 from J; bases not matched to a gene: 2. The CDR3 DNA follows: TGTGCCTGGAGTATAGCGGGGGGTCAAGAGACCCAGTACTTC. Amino acids: CAWSIAGGQETQYF.

The chain's CDR3 is CASSGTGEYGYTF. The CDR3 DNA is TGTGCCAGCTCCGGGACAGGGGAATATGGCTACACCTTC. The chain combines TRBV19 with TRBJ1-2; 10 positions agree with TRBD1. CDR3 length equals 13 residues. Looked up from germline, CDR1 is LNHDA and CDR2 is SQIVND (reference sequence). J gave up 5 bases and V 9 bases, and 6 bases lay outside the gene matches.

The chain uses TRBV9 and TRBJ1-2; D is possibly TRBD1 (5 bases). V was trimmed by 4 bases and J by 4 bases, leaving 14 bases between them. Germline CDR1 and CDR2: SGDLS and YYNGEE. The CDR3 runs 14 residues. The CDR3 region is CASSTHQGIYGYTF. For the CDR3, the DNA is TGTGCCAGCAGCACGCACCAGGGTATCTATGGCTACACCTTC.

V and J are TRBV4-1 and TRBJ1-2, with 7 bases lining up with TRBD1. Germline V lookup: CDR1 MGHRA, CDR2 YSYEKL. Losses at the gene ends were 4 bases for V and 1 base for J; bases not matched to a gene: 6. The CDR3 has 15 amino acids. The CDR3 protein is CASSPGTALNYGYTF. CDR3 coding DNA: TGCGCCAGCAGCCCCGGGACAGCACTTAACTATGGCTACACCTTC.

The chain carries TRBV30 and TRBJ2-7; unclear D gene. V shed 3 bases and J shed 2 bases, with 11 bases lying between them. The CDR3 extends over 13 amino acids. Germline CDR1 and CDR2: GTSNPN and SVGIG (reference sequence). CDR3 sequence reads: CAWRGMVTYEQYF. The CDR3 DNA is TGTGCCTGGAGGGGAATGGTTACCTACGAGCAGTACTTC.

The J gene is TRBJ1-2, the V gene TRBV6-6; D call uncertain. Germline lookup yields CDR1 MNHNY and CDR2 SVGAGI (reference sequence). The V and J ends lost 4 bases and 0 bases respectively, with 6 bases between them. This CDR3 is built from 13 residues. The DNA for the CDR3 is TGTGCCAGCAGTTCCGGGCCTAACTATGGCTACACCTTC. Translation: CASSSGPNYGYTF.

V and J are TRBV29-1 and TRBJ2-4, with D tentatively TRBD2 (5 bases). CDR3 length: 12 residues. Germline CDR1 reads SQVTM; CDR2 reads ANQGSEA. Between the trimmed V and J ends, which lost 6 bases and 9 bases, there was a span of 15 bases. CDR3: CSVDEGPGIQYF. The DNA of the CDR3 is TGCAGCGTCGATGAGGGTCCGGGCATTCAGTACTTC.

The chain joins TRBV4-3 to TRBJ2-7; 9 bases are a match to TRBD2. Per germline, CDR1 LGHNA and CDR2 YSLEER. The V segment lost 0 bases and the J segment 4 bases; nucleotides outside the gene matches: 7. CDR3 size: 16 residues. The CDR3: CASSQDTGLAGYEQYF. CDR3 nucleotide sequence: TGCGCCAGCAGCCAAGATACGGGACTAGCTGGGTACGAGCAGTACTTC.

There are a few counts of this clone. This chain connects TRBV5-5 to TRBJ1-5; 9 nucleotides align to TRBD1. CDR1 and CDR2 (germline): SGHKS, YYEKEE (reference sequence). V lost 4 bases, J lost 4 bases, and 0 bases stayed unmatched. The CDR3 extends over 13 amino acids. The CDR3 nucleotides read TGTGCCAGCAGCGGGACAGGGAATCAGCCCCAGCATTTT. It codes for CASSGTGNQPQHF.

V is TRBV30 and J is TRBJ1-6; no clear D. Germline V CDR1 and CDR2: GTSNPN, SVGIG (reference sequence). The CDR3 length is 13 residues. V lost 0 bases and J 7 bases, leaving 7 bases between the germline ends. The CDR3 sequence is CAWSVARNSPLHF. CDR3 sequence (DNA): TGTGCCTGGAGTGTGGCCAGAAATTCACCCCTCCACTTT.

The rearrangement joins TRBV5-1 to TRBJ2-7; tentative D call: TRBD1 (6 bases). Looked up from germline, CDR1 is SGHRS and CDR2 is YFSETQ. This CDR3 region has 15 residues. V was pared by 3 bases and J by 5 bases, with 18 bases between. CDR3 in amino acids: CASSYSGVVENEQYF. CDR3 coding DNA: TGCGCCAGCAGCTATTCAGGGGTGGTAGAGAACGAGCAGTACTTC.

The chain couples TRBV9 to TRBJ2-3; D is ambiguous. Deletions cut 0 bases from V and 1 base from J, with 6 bases between. CDR3 length: 14 amino acids. Germline-derived CDR1 and CDR2 are SGDLS and YYNGEE. CDR3 in DNA: TGTGCCAGCAGCGTAGTTGCCCGCACAGATACGCAGTATTTT. It codes for CASSVVARTDTQYF.

The rearrangement joins TRBV29-1 to TRBJ2-4, with D uncertain. The V end lost 0 bases, the J end lost 7 bases, and 10 bases lay between the germline ends. The CDR3 extends over 13 amino acids. Germline V gives CDR1 SQVTM, CDR2 ANQGSEA. This chain's CDR3 is CSVEEIGRNIQYF. The CDR3 nucleotides read TGCAGCGTTGAAGAGATTGGGCGGAACATTCAGTACTTC.